The present T cell receptor beta chain was sequenced within a study of cytomegalovirus exposure and HLA in healthy donors. Notes on the study in general: DRB1 showed the most TCR associations and HLA-C the fewest in a later analysis, as rates varied by HLA locus. Later examination showed HLA-associated TCR beta chains had greater clonal expansion than equally common others. Previously analyzed data showed that most TCR beta V segments were productive at a frequency of about 87% or about 30%.

Deletions cut 3 bases from V and 7 bases from J, with 13 bases between. The CDR3 has 14 amino acids. Germline V lookup: CDR1 LNHDA, CDR2 SQIVND (reference sequence). With regard to this clone: Its antigen is currently unknown.

The PCR was carried out with 60 Vbeta primers and 13 Jbeta primers. Libraries were prepared by immunoSEQ multiplex PCR; TCRdb keeps only in-frame clonotypes and omits some of them. The sample consists of roughly 73,000 clones, about four fifths of them appearing once. Sequencing was performed on PBMCs. The clonotype was recovered from a man aged 35 to 55 in good health and CMV-seronegative. The chain joins TRBV19 to TRBJ1-5, with D possibly being TRBD1 (6 bases). The CDR3 DNA sequence: TGTGCCAGTAGTATGGGAGGGGGGGGACAGCCCCAGCATTTT. It codes for CASSMGGGGQPQHF.